Listed here is a single T cell receptor (beta chain). The antigen remains unidentified. This sample was included in a study of blood T cells in healthy people across ages. The CDR3 loop spans 13 amino acids. Trimming removed 7 bases at V and 1 base at J, with 10 bases between. Sample-barcoded 5' priming and a J-beta primer mix drove a second PCR of 7 to 11 cycles. TCRdb reprocessed the 5' RACE reads with MiXCR, giving one entry per CDR3 protein. This table has some 1.6 million distinct CDR3 sequences, about 35% appearing once. Study outcomes and limitations: A strong correlation was seen between TCR beta diversity and naive T cell percentage.

This chain joins TRBV12-3 or TRBV12-4 and TRBJ1-1; D uncertain. The source is a woman aged 25-40 years in good health. Input material: blood. The CDR3 is CASMRYGNTEAFF. CDR3 bases: TGTGCCAGCATGAGATACGGGAACACTGAAGCTTTCTTT.